This T cell receptor (beta chain) was captured in a study of OX40 agonist ivuxolimab in advanced cancers. On the study more broadly: A diagnosis of hepatocellular carcinoma, melanoma, renal cell or head and neck cancer was present in dose-escalation patients. Among those enrolled, mean age was around 60 years (range about 23 to 79) and approximately 80% were male.

There are 12 residues in the CDR3. Germline values: CDR1 SGHRS, CDR2 YFSETQ. Trimming took 1 base from V and 7 from J, leaving 5 bases between them. The table came from immunoSEQ multiplex PCR; TCRdb's copy has only in-frame clones and leaves some out. Found here are around 30,000 clones, roughly nine tenths of them singletons; the top ten hold roughly a tenth. The investigators sampled blood at baseline, at cycle 4 day 1, and at cycle 7 day 1. The chain links TRBV5-1 to TRBJ2-2; D is undetermined. Specimen: CD4+ or CD8+ T cells sorted from blood, collected in a trial of the OX40 agonist ivuxolimab. This sequence was found in an adult with an advanced solid tumor such as melanoma, head and neck, liver or kidney cancer. The chain's CDR3 is CASSLYGGELFF. CDR3 in DNA: TGCGCCAGCAGCTTGTATGGCGGGGAGCTGTTTTTT.